Listed below are T cell receptor beta chains from one sample, sequenced in a study of human T cells and chemical hapten exposure. A single record per CDR3 protein comes from TCRdb applying MiXCR to the RACE reads. The table has approximately 50,000 distinct CDR3 sequences, approximately 9.5% seen once. Source: whole blood, taken in connection with sensitization to the hapten diphenylcyclopropenone (DPC). These receptor sequences come from a woman aged 25 to 39 with alopecia areata. Some clones in this sample may be carry-over from other donors' samples. Each CDR3 is given with its conserved first and last residue. A D gene is named only where the DNA matches it firmly. Expanded clones are given a class, and other clones once, few, many or no size at all.

length,D,size,J,V,CDR3,DNA
13,TRBD1,many,TRBJ1-2,TRBV20-1,CSARDGDRRGYTF,TGCAGTGCTAGAGATGGGGACAGACGGGGCTACACCTTC
14,NA,medium-sized,TRBJ2-3,TRBV2,CASSEGPHTDTQYF,TGTGCCAGCAGTGAAGGGCCCCACACAGATACGCAGTATTTT
14,NA,NA,TRBJ1-5,TRBV28,CASSYGGPSQPQHF,TGTGCCAGCAGTTACGGGGGGCCAAGTCAGCCCCAGCATTTT
12,NA,NA,TRBJ1-2,TRBV29-1,CSVEGPTYGDTF,TGCAGCGTTGAAGGACCGACCTATGGCGACACCTTC
14,TRBD1,many,TRBJ1-4,TRBV2,CASRRQGLGEKLFF,TGTGCCAGCAGACGACAGGGTCTAGGTGAAAAACTGTTTTTT
13,NA,NA,TRBJ1-2,TRBV2,CASIRDGGNGYTF,TGTGCCAGCATTAGGGACGGAGGTAATGGCTACACCTTC
13,NA,many,TRBJ2-7,TRBV30,CAWNPGGLREQYF,TGTGCCTGGAACCCAGGGGGGCTAAGGGAGCAGTACTTC
15,TRBD1,NA,TRBJ1-1,TRBV27,CASSSGQSMNTEAFF,TGTGCCAGCAGTTCGGGACAGAGCATGAACACTGAAGCTTTCTTT
13,NA,few,TRBJ1-4,TRBV6-5,CASGTRANEKLFF,TGTGCCAGCGGGACGAGGGCTAATGAAAAACTGTTTTTT
17,TRBD2,NA,TRBJ2-3,TRBV4-3,CASSRTASTSGTDTQYF,TGCGCCAGCAGCCGAACGGCATCGACTAGCGGCACAGATACGCAGTATTTT
15,NA,few,TRBJ1-1,TRBV9,CASSAKGGRETEAFF,TGTGCCAGCAGCGCAAAGGGGGGGCGGGAAACTGAAGCTTTCTTT
14,TRBD1,many,TRBJ1-2,TRBV2,CASSETGDRSGYTF,TGTGCCAGCAGTGAGACAGGGGATAGGAGTGGCTACACCTTC
13,NA,many,TRBJ1-2,TRBV12-3/TRBV12-4,CASSHTVGYGYTF,TGTGCCAGCAGTCACACAGTAGGCTATGGCTACACCTTC
15,NA,few,TRBJ1-1,TRBV19,CASSSEVSALSEAFF,TGTGCCAGTAGTAGTGAGGTTTCAGCGTTATCTGAAGCTTTCTTT
15,NA,many,TRBJ1-5,TRBV6-6,CASSYSSGGWQPQHF,TGTGCCAGCAGTTACTCGTCGGGGGGCTGGCAGCCCCAGCATTTT
16,TRBD1,NA,TRBJ2-1,TRBV4-1,CASSRLGTGADNEQFF,TGCGCCAGCAGCCGCCTCGGGACAGGGGCTGACAATGAGCAGTTCTTC
17,TRBD1,many,TRBJ1-5,TRBV6-6,CASSYPRRGQDNQPQHF,TGTGCCAGCAGTTACCCCCGGAGGGGGCAAGACAATCAGCCCCAGCATTTT
14,TRBD1,NA,TRBJ2-3,TRBV12-3/TRBV12-4,CASSWDSLTDTQYF,TGTGCCAGCAGTTGGGACAGCCTAACAGATACGCAGTATTTT
17,TRBD1,NA,TRBJ2-5,TRBV28,CASSPTLRDRGRETQYF,TGTGCCAGCAGCCCCACCTTGCGGGACAGGGGGAGAGAGACCCAGTACTTC
17,NA,NA,TRBJ2-5,TRBV6-6,CASSYQRDTDPKETQYF,TGTGCCAGCAGTTACCAACGGGACACAGACCCTAAAGAGACCCAGTACTTC
15,TRBD1,NA,TRBJ1-1,TRBV7-3,CASSLSGQGGYEAFF,TGTGCCAGCAGCTTGAGTGGGCAGGGGGGGTATGAAGCTTTCTTT
15,TRBD1,NA,TRBJ1-5,TRBV7-2,CASSLAGGAAQPQHF,TGTGCCAGCAGCTTAGCAGGGGGCGCGGCTCAGCCCCAGCATTTT
13,TRBD1,many,TRBJ1-2,TRBV3-1,CASRPGTGGGYTF,TGTGCCAGCAGGCCCGGGACAGGGGGAGGCTACACCTTC
16,TRBD1,NA,TRBJ2-1,TRBV7-3,CASSFSGTGAYNEQFF,TGTGCCAGCAGCTTTTCCGGGACAGGGGCCTACAATGAGCAGTTCTTC